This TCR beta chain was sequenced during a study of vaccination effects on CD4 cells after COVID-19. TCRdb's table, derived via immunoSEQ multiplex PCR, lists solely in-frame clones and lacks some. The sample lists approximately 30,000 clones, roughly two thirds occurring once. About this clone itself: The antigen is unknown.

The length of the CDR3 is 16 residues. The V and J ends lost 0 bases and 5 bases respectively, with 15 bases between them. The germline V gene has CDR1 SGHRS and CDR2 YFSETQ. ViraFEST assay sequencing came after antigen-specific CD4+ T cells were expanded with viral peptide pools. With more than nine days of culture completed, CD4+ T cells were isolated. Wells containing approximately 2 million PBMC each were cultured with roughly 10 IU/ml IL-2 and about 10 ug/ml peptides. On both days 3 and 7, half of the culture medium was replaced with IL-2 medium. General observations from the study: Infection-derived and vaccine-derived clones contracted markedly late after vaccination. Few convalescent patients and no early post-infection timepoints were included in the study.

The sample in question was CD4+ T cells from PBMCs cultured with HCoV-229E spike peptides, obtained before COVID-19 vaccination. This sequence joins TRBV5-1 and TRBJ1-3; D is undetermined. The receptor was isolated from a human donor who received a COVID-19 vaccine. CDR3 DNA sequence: TGCGCCAGCAGCTTGGGAACAGACATACTAAGAAACACCATATATTTT. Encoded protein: CASSLGTDILRNTIYF.